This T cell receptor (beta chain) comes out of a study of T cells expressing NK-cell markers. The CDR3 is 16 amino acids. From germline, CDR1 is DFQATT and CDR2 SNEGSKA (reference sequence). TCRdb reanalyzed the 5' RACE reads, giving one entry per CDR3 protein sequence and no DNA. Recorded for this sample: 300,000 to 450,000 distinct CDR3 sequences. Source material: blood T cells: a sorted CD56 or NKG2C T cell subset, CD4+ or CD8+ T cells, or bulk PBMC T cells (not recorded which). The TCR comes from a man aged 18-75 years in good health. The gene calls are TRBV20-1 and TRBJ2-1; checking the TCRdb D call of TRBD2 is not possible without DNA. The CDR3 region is CSASLVPSGGAYEQFF.